The 23 T cell receptor beta chains given below trace back to one sample, sequenced in a study of T cell responses to AZD1222 COVID-19 vaccine. The data were produced by immunoSEQ multiplex PCR, yet TCRdb's version contains in-frame clones alone and is incomplete. The sample contains fewer than 200,000 clones, just over 90% of which appear only once. The sample in question was peripheral blood, obtained on day 0 of AZD1222 vaccination. The receptors here all came from an adult in good health.

This clone was recorded a few times. This chain joins TRBV6-1 and TRBJ1-2; D is unclear. Germline V gene sequence: CDR1 MNHNS, CDR2 SASEGT. The CDR3 consists of 13 residues. V dropped 2 bases and J dropped 3 bases, with 7 bases sitting between them. Written as DNA, the CDR3 is TGTGCCAGCAGTGAATCAGGAGACTATGGCTACACCTTC. Its translation is CASSESGDYGYTF.

The V call is TRBV18, the J call TRBJ1-2, with D unclear. The germline V and J ends were trimmed by 3 bases and 6 bases, with 8 bases remaining between them. Looked up from germline, CDR1 is KGHSH and CDR2 is LQKENI. CDR3 length equals 12 residues. CDR3 sequence (DNA): TGTGCCAGCTCACCCAATGAGGATGGCTACACCTTC. Residues: CASSPNEDGYTF. The full variable domain, completed using reference TRBV18 and TRBJ1-2, is NAGVMQNPRHLVRRRGQEARLRCSPMKGHSHVYWYRQLPEEGLKFMVYLQKENIIDESGMPKERFSAEFPKEGPSILRIQQVVRGDSAAYFCASSPNEDGYTFGSGTRLTVV.

The chain carries TRBV7-8 and TRBJ2-1; 13 bases are a match to TRBD2. V trimming: 7 bases; J trimming: 4 bases; junction bases outside the gene matches: 7. Germline CDR1 reads SGHVS; CDR2 reads FQNEAQ. This CDR3 spans 16 amino acids. CDR3 in amino acids: CASTAWTSGGYNEQFF. The DNA for the CDR3 is TGTGCCAGCACCGCATGGACTAGCGGGGGATACAATGAGCAGTTCTTC.

The chain carries TRBV14 and TRBJ1-3; D is perhaps TRBD1 (6 bases). The CDR3 has 16 residues. The V gene lost 0 bases and the J gene lost 4 bases, with 13 bases spanning the gap. The germline V gene has CDR1 SGHDN and CDR2 FVKESK. The chain's CDR3 is CASSQEGASRGNTIYF. In DNA form, the CDR3 reads TGTGCCAGCAGCCAAGAGGGGGCTTCGAGGGGAAACACCATATATTTT. Supplemented by reference TRBV14 and TRBJ1-3, the full variable domain reads EAGVTQFPSHSVIEKGQTVTLRCDPISGHDNLYWYRRVMGKEIKFLLHFVKESKQDESGMPNNRFLAERTGGTYSTLKVQPAELEDSGVYFCASSQEGASRGNTIYFGEGSWLTVV.

The genes are TRBV3-1 (or the pseudogene TRBV3-2) and TRBJ1-5; no clear D gene. With 4 bases removed from V and 0 bases from J, the gap between germline ends came to 1 base. The CDR3 is 12 residues long. Germline CDR1 reads LGHDT; CDR2 reads YNNKEL (reference sequence). The CDR3 loop is CASSLSNQPQHF. The CDR3 region has the DNA TGTGCCAGCAGCCTTAGCAATCAGCCCCAGCATTTT.

The J gene is TRBJ1-3, the V gene TRBV19; a weak D match, TRBD1 (5 bases). The CDR3 covers 16 residues. V lost 5 bases to trimming and J lost 0 bases, with 14 bases between them. Germline V gene lookup returns CDR1 LNHDA and CDR2 SQIVND (reference sequence). CDR3 in amino acids: CASSLRGGTSGNTIYF. The CDR3 DNA is TGTGCCAGTAGTTTACGCGGGGGGACCTCTGGAAACACCATATATTTT.

The V call is TRBV11-2, the J call TRBJ2-1, with 8 bases lining up with TRBD1. V shed 4 bases and J 5 bases; nucleotides not matched to a gene: 7. This CDR3 region has 15 residues. The germline gives CDR1 SGHAT, CDR2 FQNNGV. CDR3 DNA: TGTGCCAGCAGCTCCCGACAGGGGAGTGACAATGAGCAGTTCTTC. Protein sequence: CASSSRQGSDNEQFF.

The chain links TRBV11-3 to TRBJ2-2; D perhaps matches TRBD2 (7 bases). Germline V gene data show CDR1 as SGHNT and CDR2 as YENEEA. This CDR3 is 16 amino acids long. The V end was cut by 3 bases, the J end by 5 bases, with 16 bases between. CDR3 in amino acids: CASSLWGGAGTGELFF. The CDR3 DNA sequence: TGTGCCAGCAGCTTGTGGGGGGGCGCGGGAACCGGGGAGCTGTTTTTT.

The chain links TRBV27 to TRBJ1-2, with no clear D. This CDR3 has 14 amino acids. V was trimmed by 5 bases and J by 3 bases, leaving 13 bases between them. The germline V gene encodes CDR1 MNHEY and CDR2 SMNVEV (reference sequence). The CDR3 DNA reads TGTGCCAGCAGTCCCATCGGGAGGGACTATGGCTACACCTTC. Its translation: CASSPIGRDYGYTF.

The J gene is TRBJ2-1, the V gene TRBV5-6; TRBD2 aligns across 7 bases. After removal of 2 bases from V and 0 bases from J, the junction contained 2 bases not matched to a gene. Germline CDR1 is SGHDT and CDR2 is YYEEEE. The CDR3 totals 15 residues. The CDR3 region has the DNA TGTGCCAGCAGCTTTAGGACTAGCTCCTACAATGAGCAGTTCTTC. Encoded protein: CASSFRTSSYNEQFF. Complete variable domain (other parts from reference TRBV5-6 and TRBJ2-1): DAGVTQSPTHLIKTRGQQVTLRCSPKSGHDTVSWYQQALGQGPQFIFQYYEEEERQRGNFPDRFSGHQFPNYSSELNVNALLLGDSALYLCASSFRTSSYNEQFFGPGTRLTVL.

The chain links TRBV11-2 to TRBJ1-1; tentatively, D is TRBD1 (5 bases). V lost 5 bases, J lost 7 bases, and 20 bases lay in between. Germline V CDR1 and CDR2: SGHAT, FQNNGV. The CDR3 totals 15 residues. CDR3 coding DNA: TGTGCCAGCAGCCGGGGAGGTTGGGGGGGGATTGAAGCTTTCTTT. It encodes CASSRGGWGGIEAFF.

This chain uses TRBV5-1 with TRBJ2-5; 8 positions match TRBD1. This CDR3 spans 14 amino acids. CDR1 SGHRS and CDR2 YFSETQ come from the germline V gene. V lost 2 bases and J lost 5; bases outside the gene matches: 5. CDR3 sequence: CASSFRDRTETQYF. The CDR3, as DNA: TGCGCCAGCAGCTTCCGGGACAGGACTGAGACCCAGTACTTC.

J is TRBJ1-1 and V is TRBV6-5, with D perhaps matching TRBD1 (6 bases). V was pared by 2 bases and J by 6 bases, with 13 bases between. Germline assignment: CDR1 MNHEY and CDR2 SVGAGI. The CDR3 length is 14 residues. CDR3 sequence: CASSYDRWMSEAFF. The DNA for the CDR3 is TGTGCCAGCAGTTACGACAGGTGGATGTCTGAAGCTTTCTTT.

V is TRBV18 and J is TRBJ2-2; D gene ambiguous. CDR3 length: 12 residues. V lost 2 bases and J lost 2, with 0 bases in between. Germline assignment: CDR1 KGHSH and CDR2 LQKENI. The CDR3 DNA sequence: TGTGCCAGCTCACCAAACACCGGGGAGCTGTTTTTT. Its translation: CASSPNTGELFF.

The rearrangement uses TRBV7-9 and TRBJ2-7; D might be TRBD2 (6 bases). CDR1 is SEHNR and CDR2 is FQNEAQ in the germline V gene (reference sequence). V was shortened by 1 base and J by 3 bases, with 19 bases between the two germline ends. This CDR3 contains 17 residues. CDR3 coding DNA: TGTGCCAGCAGCTTAGTCACCGGGGCGGGGACCCACTACGAGCAGTACTTC. It codes for CASSLVTGAGTHYEQYF.

The chain links TRBV3-1 (or the pseudogene TRBV3-2) to TRBJ2-1, with 13 bases matching TRBD2. Germline CDR1 and CDR2: LGHDT and YNNKEL (reference sequence). The length of the CDR3 is 15 residues. Unmatched junction bases numbered 4, after V lost 2 bases and J lost 9 bases. The CDR3 DNA reads as TGTGCCAGCAGCCAAACTAGCGGGAGGGCCAGTGAGCAGTTCTTC. It translates to CASSQTSGRASEQFF.

The chain carries TRBV5-6 and TRBJ1-3; 7 bases fit TRBD1. The CDR3 has 16 residues. J was trimmed by 0 bases and V by 5 bases; bases with no gene match: 8. CDR1 is SGHDT and CDR2 is YYEEEE in the germline V gene. CDR3: CASRAGGEGSGNTIYF. DNA for the CDR3: TGTGCCAGCAGGGCAGGGGGGGAAGGCTCTGGAAACACCATATATTTT.

The gene calls are TRBV6-1 and TRBJ1-2; D unresolved. Trimming left V 3 bases short and J 3 bases short, with 5 bases between. The CDR3 spans 12 residues. Germline CDR1 is MNHNS and CDR2 is SASEGT. The CDR3 coding sequence is TGTGCCAGCAGTGAGAGTCACTATGGCTACACCTTC. This encodes CASSESHYGYTF.

Only one count was recorded for this clone. The V call is TRBV4-1, the J call TRBJ2-3; D may be TRBD1 or TRBD2 (6 bases each). V gave up 8 bases and J gave up 0 bases, with 15 bases separating them. The CDR3 has 15 amino acids. The germline V gene has CDR1 MGHRA and CDR2 YSYEKL. The CDR3 here is CASAQRGTSTDTQYF. The DNA for the CDR3 is TGCGCCAGCGCCCAGAGGGGGACTAGCACAGATACGCAGTATTTT.

The chain uses TRBV10-3 and TRBJ2-7; TRBD2 matches at 13 bases. This CDR3 is built from 15 residues. Germline V CDR1 and CDR2: ENHRY, SYGVKD. V lost 6 bases, J lost 5 bases, and 7 bases stayed unmatched. This chain's CDR3 is CAIRELAGGPNEQYF. CDR3 DNA: TGTGCCATCAGAGAACTAGCGGGAGGGCCCAACGAGCAGTACTTC.

This clone was seen once. The chain uses TRBV19 and TRBJ1-3, with a possible D match to TRBD1 (5 bases). Trimming removed 3 bases from V and 0 bases from J, with 18 bases in between. This CDR3 is 18 amino acids long. CDR1 is LNHDA, CDR2 SQIVND, per germline (reference sequence). CDR3 bases: TGTGCCAGTAGTATCACCGGCTCGGGACGTCCCTCTGGAAACACCATATATTTT. Its protein is CASSITGSGRPSGNTIYF.

This rearrangement joins TRBV7-6 to TRBJ2-1, with 13 bases matching TRBD2. CDR3 length: 17 residues. J lost 4 bases, V lost 4 bases, and 7 bases had no gene match. The V gene's germline CDR1 is SGHVS and CDR2 FNYEAQ. The CDR3 DNA is TGTGCCAGCAGCTCCCTACTAGCGGGAGGGCCTTACAATGAGCAGTTCTTC. Protein sequence: CASSSLLAGGPYNEQFF.

This rearrangement joins TRBV6-5 to TRBJ1-1; weak D call: TRBD1 (6 bases). CDR3 length: 14 amino acids. Germline-derived CDR1 and CDR2 are MNHEY and SVGAGI. V lost 4 bases to trimming and J lost 0 bases, with 9 bases between them. DNA of the CDR3: TGTGCCAGCAGTTCCAGGGGAGTGAACACTGAAGCTTTCTTT. Translated, it gives CASSSRGVNTEAFF.